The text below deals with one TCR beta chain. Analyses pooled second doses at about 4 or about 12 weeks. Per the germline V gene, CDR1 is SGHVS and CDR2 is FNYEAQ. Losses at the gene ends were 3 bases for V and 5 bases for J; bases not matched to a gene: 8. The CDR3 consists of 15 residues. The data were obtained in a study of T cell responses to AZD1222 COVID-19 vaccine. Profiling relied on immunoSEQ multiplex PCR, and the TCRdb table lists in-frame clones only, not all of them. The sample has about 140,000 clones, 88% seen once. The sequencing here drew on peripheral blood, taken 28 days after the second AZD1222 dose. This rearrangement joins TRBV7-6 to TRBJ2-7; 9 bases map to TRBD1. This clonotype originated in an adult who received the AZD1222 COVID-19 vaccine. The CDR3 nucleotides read TGTGCCAGCAGCTTGGGGGACAGGGAAGGGGACGAGCAGTACTTC. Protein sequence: CASSLGDREGDEQYF.